These 8 T cell receptor beta chains were sequenced from one sample in a study of technical replicates of blood from a few donors. The table came from immunoSEQ multiplex PCR; TCRdb's copy has only in-frame clones and leaves some out. The table lists roughly 51,000 clones, over 85% of them singletons. Sequencing was carried out using PBMCs. Receptors originate from a human donor in good health. Some clones in this sample may be carry-over from other donors' samples.

V is TRBV18 and J is TRBJ2-3; D not certain. Trimming cost V 6 bases and J 1 base, with 11 bases left between them. The CDR3 loop spans 14 amino acids. Germline V gene sequence: CDR1 KGHSH, CDR2 LQKENI. The CDR3 DNA reads as TGTGCCAGCTCCCTTACAGTGGGCACAGATACGCAGTATTTT. This gives the protein CASSLTVGTDTQYF. Drawing the rest from reference TRBV18 and TRBJ2-3, the complete variable domain is NAGVMQNPRHLVRRRGQEARLRCSPMKGHSHVYWYRQLPEEGLKFMVYLQKENIIDESGMPKERFSAEFPKEGPSILRIQQVVRGDSAAYFCASSLTVGTDTQYFGPGTRLTVL.

V gene TRBV21-1 combines with J gene TRBJ1-5. TRBV21-1 is a recognized pseudogene. This CDR3 spans 19 amino acids. The CDR3 is CASSKGGVGEKVAGQPQHF. CDR3 DNA: TGTGCCAGCAGCAAAGGGGGAGTGGGTGAAAAGGTGGCTGGACAGCCCCAGCATTTT.

The gene calls are TRBV10-1 and TRBJ2-7; 12 bases align to TRBD2. This CDR3 contains 18 residues. In germline, CDR1 is WNHNN, CDR2 SYGVQD (reference sequence). Trimming removed 5 bases from V and 0 bases from J; junction bases left unmatched: 11. The CDR3 region has the DNA TGCGCCAGCAGTCGGACTAGCGGGACGACGGGCGCCTCCTACGAGCAGTACTTC. Encoded protein: CASSRTSGTTGASYEQYF.

This chain uses TRBV7-9 with TRBJ2-3; 7 bases fit TRBD2. CDR1 and CDR2 from the germline V gene are SEHNR and FQNEAQ (reference sequence). Trimming took 5 bases from V and 8 from J; bases not matched to a gene: 10. There are 14 residues in the CDR3. The CDR3 protein is CASSPSGEGGTQYF. The CDR3 DNA is TGTGCCAGCAGCCCCTCGGGGGAGGGAGGTACGCAGTATTTT.

This chain joins TRBV4-3 and TRBJ1-1; unclear D gene. This CDR3 spans 15 amino acids. The germline V gene has CDR1 LGHNA and CDR2 YSLEER. Between the trimmed V and J ends, which lost 0 bases and 5 bases, there was a span of 13 bases. This CDR3 is CASSQDTWGGTEAFF. The CDR3 nucleotides are TGCGCCAGCAGCCAAGATACATGGGGAGGTACTGAAGCTTTCTTT.

By share, this clone ranks as medium-sized. Distinct nucleotide sequences in the sample also encode this CDR3. V gene TRBV5-1 combines with J gene TRBJ2-1; D might be TRBD2 (6 bases). CDR3 length: 14 residues. Trimming took off 3 bases at V and 4 bases at J, with 11 bases between the two ends. The germline V gene has CDR1 SGHRS and CDR2 YFSETQ. This chain's CDR3 is CASSSSGAYNEQFF. The CDR3 DNA sequence: TGCGCCAGCAGCTCCTCGGGAGCGTACAATGAGCAGTTCTTC.

The chain recombines TRBV7-8 with TRBJ2-5, with 10 bases aligning to TRBD1. CDR3 length: 16 amino acids. The ends lost 5 bases at V and 7 bases at J; junction bases unmatched: 13. The germline gives CDR1 SGHVS, CDR2 FQNEAQ. The CDR3 here is CASSQPGTGVMGTQYF. The CDR3 DNA reads TGTGCCAGCAGCCAACCCGGGACAGGGGTAATGGGGACCCAGTACTTC.

The chain joins TRBV6-5 to TRBJ1-1; D gene uncertain. V shed 0 bases and J shed 4 bases, with 12 bases lying between them. This CDR3 contains 15 residues. Germline V lookup: CDR1 MNHEY, CDR2 SVGAGI. CDR3 region: CASSYSEGIGTEAFF. The CDR3 DNA sequence: TGTGCCAGCAGTTACTCGGAGGGTATTGGCACTGAAGCTTTCTTT.